Below are 32 T cell receptor beta chains sequenced from a single sample in a study of cytomegalovirus exposure and HLA in healthy donors. Primers for the PCR totalled 60 Vbeta and 13 Jbeta. Profiling relied on immunoSEQ multiplex PCR, and the TCRdb table lists in-frame clones only, not all of them. Among fewer than 150,000 clones, 80% were seen once, and the ten largest hold 0.24%. Sequencing was performed on PBMCs. The receptors were sampled from a man aged 50-60 years in good health and CMV-seronegative.

The V gene is TRBV6-6, the J gene TRBJ2-3; the match to TRBD2 covers 10 bases. Germline CDR1 is MNHNY and CDR2 is SVGAGI (reference sequence). V trimming: 5 bases; J trimming: 0 bases; junction bases outside the gene matches: 2. This CDR3 has 15 amino acids. CDR3 amino acids: CASSALAGSTDTQYF. In DNA form, the CDR3 reads TGTGCCAGCAGTGCACTAGCGGGAAGCACAGATACGCAGTATTTT.

The rearrangement uses TRBV29-1 and TRBJ2-7, with unresolved D. Germline V gene sequence: CDR1 SQVTM, CDR2 ANQGSEA. Between the trimmed V and J ends, which lost 0 bases and 3 bases, there was a span of 9 bases. CDR3 length: 13 amino acids. The CDR3: CSVEDRRDYEQYF. For the CDR3, the DNA is TGCAGCGTTGAAGATCGGAGAGACTACGAGCAGTACTTC.

This chain connects TRBV5-4 to TRBJ1-2; 8 positions agree with TRBD1. Germline CDR1 is SGHNT and CDR2 is YYREEE (reference sequence). The CDR3 is 15 amino acids. V dropped 0 bases and J dropped 4; count of bases not matched to a gene: 5. The CDR3 region has the DNA TGTGCCAGCAGCTTGGTTACAGGGGGGAGCTATGGCTACACCTTC. Translating gives CASSLVTGGSYGYTF.

The chain employs TRBV6-1 and TRBJ2-1, with 9 positions matching TRBD2. Germline CDR1 MNHNS, CDR2 SASEGT. J gave up 4 bases and V 10 bases, and 8 bases lay outside the gene matches. The CDR3 is 14 amino acids. This CDR3 reads CAISLAGGYNEQFF. For the CDR3, the DNA is TGTGCCATCTCACTAGCGGGCGGTTACAATGAGCAGTTCTTC.

The chain couples TRBV4-3 to TRBJ1-2, with D perhaps matching TRBD1 (6 bases). Trimming pared 4 bases from V and 2 bases from J, leaving 14 bases between. The CDR3 covers 15 residues. The germline V gene encodes CDR1 LGHNA and CDR2 YSLEER. The CDR3 bases are TGCGCCAGCAGCCCAACGACAGGCCAGAACTATGGCTACACCTTC. Translated: CASSPTTGQNYGYTF.

The CDR3: CACLAGGAPDTQYF. DNA for the CDR3: TGTGCCTGCTTAGCGGGGGGAGCGCCAGATACGCAGTATTTT. This chain links TRBV30 with TRBJ2-3, with TRBD2 matching over 10 bases. J lost 4 bases, V lost 6 bases, and 7 bases had no gene match. The CDR3 sequence is 14 residues long. The germline V gene encodes CDR1 GTSNPN and CDR2 SVGIG (reference sequence).

J is TRBJ2-7 and V is TRBV7-2, with D unresolved. Germline-derived CDR1 and CDR2 are SGHTA and FQGNSA. The CDR3 extends over 16 amino acids. V lost 2 bases to trimming and J lost 3 bases, with 17 bases between them. The CDR3 nucleotides are TGTGCCAGCAGCTTAAGTCCAGGTACCAACGGCTACGAGCAGTACTTC. Translation gives CASSLSPGTNGYEQYF.

Of note for this clone: The identical CDR3 is also encoded by other nucleotide sequences in the sample. This rearrangement joins TRBV5-4 to TRBJ2-7; D perhaps matches TRBD2 (6 bases). The CDR3 length is 14 residues. V was cut by 1 base and J by 2 bases, with 10 bases left in between. From germline, CDR1 is SGHNT and CDR2 YYREEE (reference sequence). DNA of the CDR3: TGTGCCAGCAGCTTGCAGGGACTGACCTACGAGCAGTACTTC. Translation gives CASSLQGLTYEQYF.

In its sample, this clone was seen once. The chain uses TRBV6-4 and TRBJ2-3, with 8 bases identical to TRBD2. The length of the CDR3 is 16 residues. In germline, CDR1 is MRHNA, CDR2 SNTAGT. With 0 bases clipped from V and 0 bases from J, the junction kept 2 bases outside the gene matches. CDR3 bases: TGTGCCAGCAGTGACTCTAAGCGGGAGAGCACAGATACGCAGTATTTT. It specifies CASSDSKRESTDTQYF.

This clone appeared a few times. CDR3 sequence (DNA): TGTGCCTGGAGTGGACAGTCTGGGGCCAACGTCCTGACTTTC. This encodes CAWSGQSGANVLTF. The chain recombines TRBV30 with TRBJ2-6, with a weak D call TRBD1 (5 bases). Germline values: CDR1 GTSNPN, CDR2 SVGIG (reference sequence). The germline V and J ends were trimmed by 1 base and 1 base, with 5 bases remaining between them. The CDR3 length is 14 residues. The full variable domain, in which reference TRBV30 and TRBJ2-6 provide the parts outside the CDR3, is SQTIHQWPATLVQPVGSPLSLECTVEGTSNPNLYWYRQAAGRGLQLLFYSVGIGQISSEVPQNLSASRPQDRQFILSSKKLLLSDSGFYLCAWSGQSGANVLTFGAGSRLTVL.

There are a few counts of this clone. The gene calls are TRBV25-1 and TRBJ1-1, with no clear D. V was clipped by 7 bases and J by 12 bases, with 15 bases between them. The CDR3 is made up of 11 amino acids. The germline V gene has CDR1 MGHDK and CDR2 SYGVNS. CDR3 loop: CASTTKTTTFF. In DNA, the CDR3 is TGTGCCAGCACCACGAAAACTACGACTTTCTTT. Combining the CDR3 with reference TRBV25-1 and TRBJ1-1 gives the whole variable domain EADIYQTPRYLVIGTGKKITLECSQTMGHDKMYWYQQDPGMELHLIHYSYGVNSTEKGDLSSESTVSRIRTEHFPLTLESARPSHTSQYLCASTTKTTTFFGQGTRLTVV.

The rearrangement joins TRBV10-3 to TRBJ2-2; TRBD1 matches 7 bases. The CDR3 consists of 13 residues. CDR1 ENHRY and CDR2 SYGVKD come from the germline V gene. V gave up 10 bases and J gave up 3 bases; unmatched junction bases: 5. CDR3 coding DNA: TGTGCCACCCGGGACAGAGACACCGGGGAGCTGTTTTTT. It specifies CATRDRDTGELFF.

Note on this clone: Other DNA sequences in this specimen translate into the identical CDR3. The J gene is TRBJ2-1, the V gene TRBV5-1, with D hard to call. This CDR3 spans 15 amino acids. Germline V lookup: CDR1 SGHRS, CDR2 YFSETQ. With 0 bases removed from V and 0 bases from J, the gap between germline ends came to 7 bases. The CDR3 region is CASSLGGSSYNEQFF. The DNA for the CDR3 is TGCGCCAGCAGCTTGGGTGGTAGCTCCTACAATGAGCAGTTCTTC.

This sequence joins TRBV23-1 and TRBJ1-2, with D uncertain. TRBV23-1 is filed as an ORF, its function uncertain. This CDR3 comprises 15 residues. V was shortened by 0 bases and J by 4 bases, with 12 bases between the two germline ends. The CDR3 DNA sequence: TGCGCCAGCAGTCAATCGACTTGCTCCCGCTATGGCTACACCTTC. Protein: CASSQSTCSRYGYTF.

The chain recombines TRBV11-2 with TRBJ2-7; 10 nucleotides line up with TRBD1. The CDR3 extends over 15 amino acids. V trimming: 0 bases; J trimming: 7 bases; junction bases outside the gene matches: 6. CDR1 is SGHAT and CDR2 is FQNNGV in the germline V gene. The CDR3 loop is CASSLDSGTGVEQYF. CDR3 coding DNA: TGTGCCAGCAGCTTAGACTCCGGGACAGGGGTAGAGCAGTACTTC.

The V gene is TRBV11-3, the J gene TRBJ2-2; D is perhaps TRBD2 (5 bases). CDR1 is SGHNT and CDR2 is YENEEA in the germline V gene. V was trimmed by 5 bases and J by 5 bases, leaving 9 bases between them. The CDR3 sequence is 13 residues long. CDR3 sequence reads: CASSPRRTGELFF. CDR3 in DNA: TGTGCCAGCAGCCCGAGGAGGACCGGGGAGCTGTTTTTT. Supplemented by reference TRBV11-3 and TRBJ2-2, the full variable domain reads EAGVVQSPRYKIIEKKQPVAFWCNPISGHNTLYWYLQNLGQGPELLIRYENEEAVDDSQLPKDRFSAERLKGVDSTLKIQPAELGDSAVYLCASSPRRTGELFFGEGSRLTVL.

The chain couples TRBV7-2 to TRBJ1-6, with D perhaps matching TRBD1 (5 bases). Germline V gene data show CDR1 as SGHTA and CDR2 as FQGNSA. This CDR3 has 16 amino acids. V lost 1 base, J lost 7 bases, and 14 bases lay in between. The CDR3 bases are TGTGCCAGCAGCTTAGACGGAGACAGCCGGAATTCACCCCTCCACTTT. Protein sequence: CASSLDGDSRNSPLHF.

Worth noting for this clone: Since the CDR3 does not end with the conserved phenylalanine or tryptophan, this likely comes from a read error. This chain joins TRBV30 and TRBJ1-4, with D maybe TRBD1 (6 bases). This CDR3 has 11 residues. Per the germline V gene, CDR1 is GTSNPN and CDR2 is SVGIG (reference sequence). Trimming removed 5 bases from V and 14 bases from J, with 15 bases in between. The CDR3, as DNA: TGTGCCTGGGGCACAGGGACCACGCTGTTTCTT. It encodes CAWGTGTTLFL.

The CDR3 protein is CASSLAPRGETQYF. The CDR3 DNA reads as TGTGCCAGCAGCTTGGCCCCCCGGGGTGAGACCCAGTACTTC. J is TRBJ2-5 and V is TRBV5-4; TRBD2 might be the D (5 bases). The CDR3 spans 14 residues. V dropped 0 bases and J dropped 5 bases, with 11 bases sitting between them. Germline V gene lookup returns CDR1 SGHNT and CDR2 YYREEE (reference sequence).

V and J are TRBV19 and TRBJ2-7, with 8 bases that match TRBD1. Looked up from germline, CDR1 is LNHDA and CDR2 is SQIVND (reference sequence). Trimming cost V 9 bases and J 0 bases; bases outside gene matches: 7. The CDR3 loop spans 14 amino acids. The CDR3 nucleotides read TGTGCCAGGGCTTGGGACAGGACCTCCTACGAGCAGTACTTC. Its protein is CARAWDRTSYEQYF.

A few counts support this clone. The CDR3 protein is CASSLWGTRGNSYEQYF. CDR3 sequence (DNA): TGTGCCAGCAGTTTATGGGGGACGCGGGGAAATTCCTACGAGCAGTACTTC. This chain connects TRBV28 to TRBJ2-7; a weak D match, TRBD2 (6 bases). V lost 0 bases, J lost 1 base, and 16 bases lay in between. This CDR3 is built from 17 residues. Germline V CDR1 and CDR2: MDHEN, SYDVKM.

This clone has a handful of counts. The CDR3 protein is CASSGGKSEKLFF. The DNA of the CDR3 is TGTGCCAGCAGCGGAGGGAAGAGTGAAAAACTGTTTTTT. The rearrangement uses TRBV7-3 and TRBJ1-4; D uncertain. CDR1 is SGHTA, CDR2 FQGTGA, per germline. CDR3 length: 13 residues. V shed 5 bases and J shed 7 bases, with 11 bases lying between them.

The chain is built from TRBV7-6 and TRBJ2-2, with TRBD2 matching over 10 bases. Germline V gene sequence: CDR1 SGHVS, CDR2 FNYEAQ. V was pared by 3 bases and J by 1 base, with 5 bases of the junction left unmatched. This CDR3 has 17 amino acids. CDR3 in amino acids: CASSLTRTSGNTGELFF. For the CDR3, the DNA is TGTGCCAGCAGCTTGACTAGGACTAGCGGGAACACCGGGGAGCTGTTTTTT.

The chain employs TRBV28 and TRBJ1-4; possibly TRBD1 for D (5 bases). Per germline, CDR1 MDHEN and CDR2 SYDVKM. The CDR3 is made up of 15 amino acids. Trimming took off 5 bases at V and 7 bases at J, with 17 bases between the two ends. The CDR3: CASSPMGPGSEKLFF. In nucleotides, the CDR3 is TGTGCCAGCAGTCCGATGGGGCCGGGCAGTGAAAAACTGTTTTTT.

The gene calls are TRBV25-1 and TRBJ2-3, with a tentative D call TRBD1 (5 bases). Trimming pared 6 bases from V and 3 bases from J, leaving 16 bases between. The CDR3 contains 15 residues. CDR1 is MGHDK and CDR2 is SYGVNS in the germline V gene. CDR3 region: CASSDTYRSTDTQYF. Here the CDR3 DNA reads TGTGCCAGCAGCGACACTTACAGGTCTACAGATACGCAGTATTTT.

The count of this clone is one. CDR3 nucleotides: TGTGCCAGCAGCGTAGAAAAGACGGGGACTAATGAAAAACTGTTTTTT. It translates to CASSVEKTGTNEKLFF. The chain combines TRBV9 with TRBJ1-4; unclear D gene. The germline gives CDR1 SGDLS, CDR2 YYNGEE. V was shortened by 0 bases and J by 2 bases, with 11 bases between the two germline ends. The length of the CDR3 is 16 residues.

The gene calls are TRBV7-9 and TRBJ2-1, with TRBD1 matching 9 bases. Germline V gene sequence: CDR1 SEHNR, CDR2 FQNEAQ (reference sequence). V gave up 4 bases and J gave up 9 bases; unmatched junction bases: 10. The CDR3 consists of 15 residues. CDR3 sequence (DNA): TGTGCCAGCAGCTCGACCCTACAGGGGGCGTTTGAGCAGTTCTTC. This codes for CASSSTLQGAFEQFF.

For the CDR3, the DNA is TGTGCCAGCACCCGTATAGCGGGGCAAGAGACCCAGTACTTC. Residues: CASTRIAGQETQYF. V usage is TRBV2 and J usage is TRBJ2-5; 8 bases match TRBD2. V lost 7 bases, J lost 2 bases, and 6 bases stayed unmatched. The CDR3 runs to 14 residues. The germline CDR1 and CDR2 sequences are SNHLY and FYNNEI. Variable domain in full (rest from reference TRBV2 and TRBJ2-5): EPEVTQTPSHQVTQMGQEVILRCVPISNHLYFYWYRQILGQKVEFLVSFYNNEISEKSEIFDDQFSVERPDGSNFTLKIRSTKLEDSAMYFCASTRIAGQETQYFGPGTRLLVL.

The CDR3 nucleotides are TGTGCCAGCAGCTTAACCACAGGGCTAGTAGAGACCCAGTACTTC. Its translation is CASSLTTGLVETQYF. This sequence joins TRBV7-8 and TRBJ2-5; D is possibly TRBD1 (6 bases). The germline CDR1 and CDR2 sequences are SGHVS and FQNEAQ. V was cut by 2 bases and J by 4 bases, with 14 bases left in between. This CDR3 spans 15 amino acids.

V gene TRBV19 combines with J gene TRBJ2-7, with D possibly being TRBD1 (5 bases). V was clipped by 5 bases and J by 1 base, with 9 bases between them. Per germline, CDR1 LNHDA and CDR2 SQIVND (reference sequence). The CDR3 is made up of 13 amino acids. CDR3 region: CASSEQVSYEQYF. CDR3 bases: TGTGCCAGTAGTGAACAGGTTTCCTACGAGCAGTACTTC.

Here the CDR3 reads CARSYGPCEQFF. Written as DNA, the CDR3 is TGTGCCCGATCCTATGGGCCATGTGAGCAGTTCTTC. The chain uses TRBV30 and TRBJ2-1; D is undetermined. The CDR3 loop spans 12 amino acids. V was cut by 8 bases and J by 9 bases, with 17 bases left in between. CDR1 is GTSNPN, CDR2 SVGIG, per germline (reference sequence). The variable domain in full, with the rest retrieved from reference TRBV30 and TRBJ2-1, is SQTIHQWPATLVQPVGSPLSLECTVEGTSNPNLYWYRQAAGRGLQLLFYSVGIGQISSEVPQNLSASRPQDRQFILSSKKLLLSDSGFYLCARSYGPCEQFFGPGTRLTVL.

This chain uses TRBV7-2 with TRBJ1-1; D is undetermined. Germline V gene data show CDR1 as SGHTA and CDR2 as FQGNSA. This CDR3 has 12 residues. V dropped 3 bases and J dropped 0 bases, with 2 bases sitting between them. CDR3 sequence reads: CASSFVNTEAFF. CDR3 nucleotide sequence: TGTGCCAGCAGCTTCGTGAACACTGAAGCTTTCTTT.